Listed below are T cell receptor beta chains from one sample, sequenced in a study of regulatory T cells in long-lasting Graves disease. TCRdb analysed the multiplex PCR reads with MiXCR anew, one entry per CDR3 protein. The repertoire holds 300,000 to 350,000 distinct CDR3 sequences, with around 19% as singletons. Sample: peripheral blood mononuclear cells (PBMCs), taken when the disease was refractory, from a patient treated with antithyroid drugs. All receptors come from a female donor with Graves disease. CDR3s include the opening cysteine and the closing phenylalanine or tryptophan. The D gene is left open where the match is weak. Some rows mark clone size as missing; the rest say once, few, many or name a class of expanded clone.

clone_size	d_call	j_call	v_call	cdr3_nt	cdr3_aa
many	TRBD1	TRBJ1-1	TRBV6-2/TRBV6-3	TGTGCCAGCAGTTACTGGGACAGGCCCACTGAAGCTTTCTTT	CASSYWDRPTEAFF
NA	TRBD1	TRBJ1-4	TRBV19	TGTGCCAGTAGCCAGGGGGCGCGGAGTGAAAAACTGTTTTTT	CASSQGARSEKLFF
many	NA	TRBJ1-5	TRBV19	TGTGCCAGTAGTCCGCAGGTCAATCAGCCCCAGCATTTT	CASSPQVNQPQHF
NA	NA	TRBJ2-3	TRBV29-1	TGCAGCGTTGCGGGGGGCAGCACAGATACGCAGTATTTT	CSVAGGSTDTQYF
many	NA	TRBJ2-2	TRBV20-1	TGCAGTGCTAGAGTGGCAGGGAGGAACACCGGGGAGCTGTTTTTT	CSARVAGRNTGELFF
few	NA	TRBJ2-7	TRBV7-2	TGTGCCAGCAGCCCAACGGGGGCCACCTACGAGCAGTACTTC	CASSPTGATYEQYF
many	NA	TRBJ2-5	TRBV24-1	TGTGCCACCAGTGAGTACAGGGCAGGGACCTCGGAGACCCAGTACTTC	CATSEYRAGTSETQYF
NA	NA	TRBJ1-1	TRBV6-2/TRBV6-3	TGTGCCAGCAGTTCACTGAACTTCCGGGACCGCCGCTCTGAAGCTTTCTTT	CASSSLNFRDRRSEAFF
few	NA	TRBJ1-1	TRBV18	TGTGCCAGCTCAGAGGCGGGCAACATGAACACTGAAGCTTTCTTT	CASSEAGNMNTEAFF
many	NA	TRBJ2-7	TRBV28	TGTGCCAGCAGCCTATTACGCTACGAGCAGTACTTC	CASSLLRYEQYF
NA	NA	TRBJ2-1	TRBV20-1	TGCAGTGCTAGAGACGGAAACGGCCACAATGAGCAGTTCTTC	CSARDGNGHNEQFF
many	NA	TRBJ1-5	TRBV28	TGTGCCAGCAGTTTATCAGTCACTAATCAGCCCCAGCATTTT	CASSLSVTNQPQHF
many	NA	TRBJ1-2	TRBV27	TGTGCCAGCAGTGCTGGTCCCTATGGCTACACCTTC	CASSAGPYGYTF
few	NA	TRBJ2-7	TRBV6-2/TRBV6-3	TGTGCCAGCAGTAAAGGGGGGTCGAGCACCTACGAGCAGTACTTC	CASSKGGSSTYEQYF
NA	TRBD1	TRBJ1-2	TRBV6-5	TGTGCCAGCAGTTATACCAATCCGGGACAGGTTTACTATGGCTACACCTTC	CASSYTNPGQVYYGYTF
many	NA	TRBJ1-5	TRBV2	TGTGCCAGCAGCGGACGGGTTAGCAATCACCCCCAGCATTTT	CASSGRVSNHPQHF
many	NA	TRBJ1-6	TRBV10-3	TGTGCCATCAGTGAGTCGGTGGCAAGCTCCTATAATTCACCCCTCCACTTT	CAISESVASSYNSPLHF
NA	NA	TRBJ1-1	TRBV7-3	TGTGCCAGCAGCTTAAAGGGCAGGTCAAGTGGTGAAGCTTTCTTT	CASSLKGRSSGEAFF
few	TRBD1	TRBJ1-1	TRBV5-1	TGCGCCAGCAGCTTGGGGGGAACAGGGGGGAGAGCTTTCTTT	CASSLGGTGGRAFF
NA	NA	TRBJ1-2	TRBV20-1	TGCAGTGCTAGAGATATTTTGCAACAGCGTTATGGCTACACCTTC	CSARDILQQRYGYTF
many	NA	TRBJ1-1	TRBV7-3	TGTGCCAGCAGCCCGGGTGGGAACACTGAAGCTTTCTTT	CASSPGGNTEAFF
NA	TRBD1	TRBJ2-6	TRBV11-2	TGTGCCAGCAGAGGGACAGGGAGGGATGGGGCCAACGTCCTGACTTTC	CASRGTGRDGANVLTF
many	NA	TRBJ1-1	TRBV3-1	TGTGCCAGCAGTAGGGGAAACACTGAAGCTTTCTTT	CASSRGNTEAFF
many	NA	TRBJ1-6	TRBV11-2	TGTGCCAGCAGCTCCTTTAATTCACCCCTCCACTTT	CASSSFNSPLHF
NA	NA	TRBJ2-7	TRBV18	TGTGCCAGCTCAGCGGACGGACGGGGGGAGCAGTACTTC	CASSADGRGEQYF
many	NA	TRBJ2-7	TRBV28	TGTGCCAGCAGTTCTCAGACCGGGACGGGACTCTACGAGCAGTACTTC	CASSSQTGTGLYEQYF
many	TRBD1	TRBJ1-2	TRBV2	TGTGCCAGCAGCGATGGGACAGCGGCCATCTTC	CASSDGTAAIF
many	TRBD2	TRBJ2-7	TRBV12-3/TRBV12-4	TGTGCCAGCAGTTCTAGCGGGAGGGCCTACGAGCAGTACTTC	CASSSSGRAYEQYF
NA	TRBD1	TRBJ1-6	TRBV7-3	TGTGCCAGCTCACAGGGGTTTAATTCACCCCTCCACTTT	CASSQGFNSPLHF
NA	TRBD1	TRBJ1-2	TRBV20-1	TGCAGTGCTAGAGCAGGGGGAACTGAGGGGGACTATGGCTACACCTTC	CSARAGGTEGDYGYTF
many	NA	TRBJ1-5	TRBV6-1	TGTGCCAGCAGAACGTCAGGGTGGGGAAGAGATCAGCCCCAGCATTTT	CASRTSGWGRDQPQHF
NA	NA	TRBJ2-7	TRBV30	TGTGCCTGGGGCGCCGCGAAGCCCTACGAGCAGTACTTC	CAWGAAKPYEQYF
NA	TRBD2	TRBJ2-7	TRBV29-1	TGCAGCGCTGCAACTAGCGGGAGTTACGAGCAGTACTTC	CSAATSGSYEQYF
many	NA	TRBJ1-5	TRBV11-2	TGTGCCAGCAGCTTGGAAGGGATGGGCAATCAGCCCCAGCATTTT	CASSLEGMGNQPQHF
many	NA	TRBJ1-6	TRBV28	TGTGCCAGCGTCACGTTAGGGGGGGGCAATTCACCCCTCCACTTT	CASVTLGGGNSPLHF
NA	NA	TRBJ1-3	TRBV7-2	TGTGCCAGCAGCTTAAGTAGGACTGGAAACACCATATATTTT	CASSLSRTGNTIYF
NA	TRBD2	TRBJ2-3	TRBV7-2	TGTGCCAGCAGCTTAGCGGGCGGGGGGTTCACAGATACGCAGTATTTT	CASSLAGGGFTDTQYF
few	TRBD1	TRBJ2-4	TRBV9	TGTGCCAGCAGCGTAGCTGGACAGGGAAACATTCAGTACTTC	CASSVAGQGNIQYF
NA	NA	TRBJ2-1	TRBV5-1	TGCGCCAGCAGTTTGGAGGGTCATTCCTACAATGAGCAGTTCTTC	CASSLEGHSYNEQFF
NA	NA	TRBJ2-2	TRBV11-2	TGTGCCAGCAGCTTAGGTCAGTTCACCGGTTTAGCCGGGGAGCTGTTTTTT	CASSLGQFTGLAGELFF
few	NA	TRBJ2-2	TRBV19	TGTGCCAGTAGTATCCGCCAGGTCACCGGGGAGCTGTTTTTT	CASSIRQVTGELFF
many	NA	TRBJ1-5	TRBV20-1	TGCAGTGCTAGGGTACGGACGGATAGCAATCAGCCCCAGCATTTT	CSARVRTDSNQPQHF
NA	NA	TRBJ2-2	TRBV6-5	TGTGCCAGCAAACTAGTGTTGCACACCGGGGAGCTGTTTTTT	CASKLVLHTGELFF
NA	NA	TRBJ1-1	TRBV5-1	TGCGCCAGCAGTTTGACGGGACGAGGGATCAGCAACACTGAAGCTTTCTTT	CASSLTGRGISNTEAFF
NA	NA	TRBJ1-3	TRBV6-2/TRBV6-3	TGTGCCAGCAGTTACACGAGGGCGATCTCTGGAAACACCATATATTTT	CASSYTRAISGNTIYF
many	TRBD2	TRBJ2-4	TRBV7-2	TGTGCCAGCAGCTCCTCCCGACTAGCGGGAATAAACATTCAGTACTTC	CASSSSRLAGINIQYF